The 26 T cell receptor beta chains presented below share a single source sample, sequenced in a study of T cells in Graves' hyperthyroidism and ophthalmopathy. RNA transcripts provided the source from which TCR beta CDR3 regions were amplified. The HTBI primer set served for first-round RT-PCR of the TCR CDR3. In TCRdb, the multiplex PCR reads were re-called with MiXCR into one record per CDR3 protein. The sample has fewer than 200,000 distinct CDR3 sequences; 15% to 20% are singletons. Sequenced input: blood. Source of these receptors: a woman in her forties or fifties with Graves' hyperthyroidism.

This clonotype was observed at least ten times. This chain connects TRBV29-1 to TRBJ2-7; TRBD2 aligns across 9 bases. This CDR3 is 17 amino acids long. V shed 1 base, J shed 0 bases, and the junction held 10 bases outside the gene matches. The germline gives CDR1 SQVTM, CDR2 ANQGSEA. CDR3 in amino acids: CSVEVSSGDLYSYEQYF. CDR3 nucleotides: TGCAGCGTTGAAGTATCTAGCGGGGATCTTTACTCCTACGAGCAGTACTTC.

CDR3 protein: CASIGRLEQYF. The CDR3 DNA is TGTGCCAGCATCGGACGGTTGGAGCAGTACTTC. The chain carries TRBV6-1 and TRBJ2-7; D unresolved. This CDR3 is 11 amino acids long. The germline gives CDR1 MNHNS, CDR2 SASEGT. Trimming took off 7 bases at V and 7 bases at J, with 11 bases between the two ends.

This clonotype appeared many times. The chain couples TRBV6-1 to TRBJ2-1; 10 bases match TRBD2. The CDR3 sequence is 15 residues long. V shed 5 bases and J 2 bases; nucleotides not matched to a gene: 3. CDR1 and CDR2 (germline): MNHNS, SASEGT. CDR3 DNA sequence: TGTGCCAGCAGTAACAGCGGGGGGGCCTACAATGAGCAGTTCTTC. It specifies CASSNSGGAYNEQFF.

The V gene is TRBV28, the J gene TRBJ2-7, with 9 positions matching TRBD1. The CDR3 spans 15 residues. V shed 6 bases and J 5 bases; nucleotides not matched to a gene: 11. Germline CDR1 MDHEN, CDR2 SYDVKM. Here the CDR3 DNA reads TGTGCCAGCAGCCCCGGGGACAGGGTGGCGGACGAGCAGTACTTC. This encodes CASSPGDRVADEQYF.

This clonotype came up many times. The genes are TRBV29-1 and TRBJ2-7, with a tentative D call TRBD2 (5 bases). Looked up from germline, CDR1 is SQVTM and CDR2 is ANQGSEA. Trimming removed 6 bases at V and 1 base at J, with 10 bases between. The CDR3 is 12 amino acids. The CDR3: CSVSGMSYEQYF. The CDR3, as DNA: TGCAGCGTCTCCGGGATGTCCTACGAGCAGTACTTC.

This clonotype has a count of ten or more. V usage is TRBV5-1 and J usage is TRBJ2-3; the D gene is possibly TRBD2 (6 bases). V lost 4 bases to trimming and J lost 3 bases, with 15 bases between them. The length of the CDR3 is 15 residues. CDR1 and CDR2 from the germline V gene are SGHRS and YFSETQ. For the CDR3, the DNA is TGCGCCAGCAGCCCGACTAGTAGGGAGACAGATACGCAGTATTTT. This gives the protein CASSPTSRETDTQYF.

This clonotype came up many times. The chain joins TRBV9 to TRBJ2-3; a possible D gene is TRBD2 (5 bases). In germline, CDR1 is SGDLS, CDR2 YYNGEE. The V end was cut by 3 bases, the J end by 1 base, with 15 bases between. There are 16 residues in the CDR3. The CDR3 region has the DNA TGTGCCAGCAGCGCCGGAACGCTGGGAGGCACAGATACGCAGTATTTT. This gives the protein CASSAGTLGGTDTQYF.

The chain couples TRBV7-9 to TRBJ2-7, with a weak D call TRBD1 (6 bases). CDR3 length equals 13 residues. Germline V gene lookup returns CDR1 SEHNR and CDR2 FQNEAQ (reference sequence). V lost 5 bases and J lost 1, with 9 bases in between. CDR3 sequence: CASSQDSSYEQYF. The DNA for the CDR3 is TGTGCCAGCAGCCAGGACAGTTCCTACGAGCAGTACTTC.

This clonotype was counted a few times. This sequence joins TRBV14 and TRBJ1-4; D call uncertain. Germline CDR1 SGHDN, CDR2 FVKESK. Deletions cut 1 base from V and 3 bases from J, with 9 bases between. CDR3 length: 15 amino acids. CDR3 DNA sequence: TGTGCCAGCAGCCAAGGACTTGCCTCTAATGAAAAACTGTTTTTT. Its translation is CASSQGLASNEKLFF.

This clonotype was detected only a few times. The V call is TRBV4-1, the J call TRBJ2-3; D unresolved. This CDR3 spans 15 amino acids. The ends were cut back, 4 bases at V and 5 bases at J, with 16 bases in the middle. The germline V gene encodes CDR1 MGHRA and CDR2 YSYEKL. DNA of the CDR3: TGCGCCAGCAGCCCCCGGACCTTCACCGGAGATACGCAGTATTTT. This translates into CASSPRTFTGDTQYF.

The chain carries TRBV7-3 and TRBJ2-3; D ambiguous. The CDR3 consists of 14 residues. Germline CDR1 reads SGHTA; CDR2 reads FQGTGA. Trimming pared 0 bases from V and 0 bases from J, leaving 4 bases between. The chain's CDR3 is CASSLTGSTDTQYF. For the CDR3, the DNA is TGTGCCAGCAGCTTAACTGGTAGCACAGATACGCAGTATTTT. Complete variable domain (other parts from reference TRBV7-3 and TRBJ2-3): GAGVSQTPSNKVTEKGKYVELRCDPISGHTALYWYRQSLGQGPEFLIYFQGTGAADDSGLPNDRFFAVRPEGSVSTLKIQRTERGDSAVYLCASSLTGSTDTQYFGPGTRLTVL.

The chain combines TRBV4-1 with TRBJ2-1; TRBD1 or TRBD2 may be the D gene (5 bases each). Looked up from germline, CDR1 is MGHRA and CDR2 is YSYEKL. V was shortened by 0 bases and J by 3 bases, with 12 bases between the two germline ends. The CDR3 length is 16 residues. The CDR3 protein is CASSQEPMGVYNEQFF. CDR3 bases: TGCGCCAGCAGCCAAGAGCCCATGGGGGTCTACAATGAGCAGTTCTTC.

This clonotype was seen at least ten times. This chain connects TRBV27 to TRBJ1-2, with D possibly TRBD1 on 5 matching bases. Trimming cost V 5 bases and J 4 bases, with 20 bases left between them. The germline V gene encodes CDR1 MNHEY and CDR2 SMNVEV (reference sequence). There are 16 residues in the CDR3. The CDR3 nucleotides read TGTGCCAGCAGTCGTGGTATCAATAGCGGGGCCTATGGCTACACCTTC. It specifies CASSRGINSGAYGYTF.

This clonotype was detected many times. The V and J genes are TRBV5-1 and TRBJ2-2, with TRBD2 as a possible D gene (5 bases). Germline CDR1 is SGHRS and CDR2 is YFSETQ. The CDR3 is 16 residues long. V was shortened by 2 bases and J by 0 bases, with 11 bases between the two germline ends. The CDR3 DNA follows: TGCGCCAGCAGCTTCGGGGTCTACGCGAACACCGGGGAGCTGTTTTTT. This translates into CASSFGVYANTGELFF. Looking up the rest from reference TRBV5-1 and TRBJ2-2 gives the full variable domain: KAGVTQTPRYLIKTRGQQVTLSCSPISGHRSVSWYQQTPGQGLQFLFEYFSETQRNKGNFPGRFSGRQFSNSRSEMNVSTLELGDSALYLCASSFGVYANTGELFFGEGSRLTVL.

This rearrangement joins TRBV20-1 to TRBJ1-5; 10 bases align to TRBD1. The CDR3 has 16 residues. J gave up 5 bases and V 3 bases, and 10 bases lay outside the gene matches. Looked up from germline, CDR1 is DFQATT and CDR2 is SNEGSKA (reference sequence). CDR3 sequence: CSASGPWDRGHQPQHF. The CDR3 DNA is TGCAGTGCTAGTGGCCCCTGGGACAGGGGCCATCAGCCCCAGCATTTT.

This clonotype was observed at least ten times. The J gene is TRBJ2-2, the V gene TRBV6-1; 7 bases are a match to TRBD1. Germline assignment: CDR1 MNHNS and CDR2 SASEGT. V lost 8 bases, J lost 0 bases, and 6 bases stayed unmatched. CDR3 length equals 15 residues. DNA for the CDR3: TGTGCCAGCGTAATGGGACAGCCGAACACCGGGGAGCTGTTTTTT. Its translation: CASVMGQPNTGELFF.

Of note for this clonotype: The junction departs from germline at one end; a sequencing error may be responsible. This CDR3 reads CSARVGGAQETHYF. The CDR3 DNA is TGCAGTGCTAGGGTAGGAGGGGCCCAAGAGACCCACTACTTC. The chain recombines TRBV20-1 with TRBJ2-5; TRBD2 is a possible D gene (6 bases). From germline, CDR1 is DFQATT and CDR2 SNEGSKA (reference sequence). This CDR3 contains 14 residues.

This clonotype has at least ten counts. The V and J genes are TRBV28 and TRBJ1-5; D gene unclear. V was cut by 3 bases and J by 6 bases, with 9 bases left in between. The V gene's germline CDR1 is MDHEN and CDR2 SYDVKM. CDR3 length equals 13 residues. CDR3 sequence reads: CASSFTPGQPQHF. CDR3 DNA: TGTGCCAGCAGTTTTACGCCGGGTCAGCCCCAGCATTTT.

This clonotype was found many times. The chain joins TRBV24-1 to TRBJ1-2, with unresolved D. The V end lost 6 bases, the J end lost 3 bases, and 13 bases lay between the germline ends. CDR3 length equals 14 residues. Germline V CDR1 and CDR2: KGHDR, SFDVKD. This chain's CDR3 is CATSSTVDYYGYTF. CDR3 nucleotides: TGTGCCACCAGTTCCACAGTGGATTACTATGGCTACACCTTC.

In this sample, this clonotype turned up many times. The chain combines TRBV5-1 with TRBJ1-1; the D is unclear. V gave up 0 bases and J gave up 6 bases, with 9 bases separating them. In germline, CDR1 is SGHRS, CDR2 YFSETQ. The CDR3 is 13 amino acids. This chain's CDR3 is CASSLGGSPEAFF. In nucleotides, the CDR3 is TGCGCCAGCAGCTTGGGGGGTAGTCCTGAAGCTTTCTTT. Supplemented by reference TRBV5-1 and TRBJ1-1, the full variable domain reads KAGVTQTPRYLIKTRGQQVTLSCSPISGHRSVSWYQQTPGQGLQFLFEYFSETQRNKGNFPGRFSGRQFSNSRSEMNVSTLELGDSALYLCASSLGGSPEAFFGQGTRLTVV.

This clonotype appeared a single time. This rearrangement joins TRBV4-1 to TRBJ1-5; D is possibly TRBD1 (6 bases). Germline CDR1 reads MGHRA; CDR2 reads YSYEKL. CDR3 length: 16 amino acids. V dropped 3 bases and J dropped 0 bases, with 12 bases sitting between them. CDR3 bases: TGCGCCAGCAGCCAGGCAGGGGACTATAGCAATCAGCCCCAGCATTTT. This gives the protein CASSQAGDYSNQPQHF.

The J gene is TRBJ2-5, the V gene TRBV10-3, with D perhaps TRBD2 (6 bases). Germline V CDR1 and CDR2: ENHRY, SYGVKD. The CDR3 runs to 13 residues. Trimming removed 6 bases at V and 2 bases at J, with 10 bases between. The chain's CDR3 is CAIRGTVQETQYF. The CDR3 DNA sequence: TGTGCCATCAGGGGGACTGTTCAAGAGACCCAGTACTTC.

The table lists this clonotype with many counts. The gene calls are TRBV7-9 and TRBJ2-1, with 13 bases that match TRBD2. The CDR3 sequence is 16 residues long. The germline CDR1 and CDR2 sequences are SEHNR and FQNEAQ (reference sequence). Trimming removed 7 bases from V and 10 bases from J; junction bases left unmatched: 13. The CDR3 DNA is TGTGCCAGCACCCTCACCGGGACTAGCGGGGCACGGGAGCAGTTCTTC. Translation gives CASTLTGTSGAREQFF.

The rearrangement links TRBV18 to TRBJ2-3; TRBD1 might be the D (6 bases). The germline V gene encodes CDR1 KGHSH and CDR2 LQKENI. The CDR3 loop spans 15 amino acids. Trimming stripped 0 bases from V and 5 bases from J, with 12 bases between. CDR3 sequence reads: CASSPPGAFQDTQYF. The DNA for the CDR3 is TGTGCCAGCTCACCACCGGGGGCGTTCCAAGATACGCAGTATTTT. The entire variable domain, with the rest obtained from reference TRBV18 and TRBJ2-3, is as follows: NAGVMQNPRHLVRRRGQEARLRCSPMKGHSHVYWYRQLPEEGLKFMVYLQKENIIDESGMPKERFSAEFPKEGPSILRIQQVVRGDSAAYFCASSPPGAFQDTQYFGPGTRLTVL.

This chain uses TRBV7-2 with TRBJ1-5, with D uncertain. This CDR3 is built from 15 residues. V lost 1 base, J lost 4 bases, and 11 bases lay in between. Germline loops: CDR1 SGHTA, CDR2 FQGNSA. CDR3 bases: TGTGCCAGCAGCTTAGACAGCGCCCTAAATCAGCCCCAGCATTTT. This translates into CASSLDSALNQPQHF.

This clonotype was detected only a few times. This sequence may be a read error, since a much larger clone differs from it by one base. The rearrangement uses TRBV20-1 and TRBJ1-1; possible D gene TRBD1, 5 bases. The CDR3 totals 15 residues. Germline assignment: CDR1 DFQATT and CDR2 SNEGSKA (reference sequence). The DNA of the CDR3 is TGCAGTGCTAGACCCGCTGAGGGGATCAGGACTGAAGCTTCCTTT. Translated, it gives CSARPAEGIRTEASF.